This TCR beta chain was recorded in a study of T cell responses to AZD1222 COVID-19 vaccine. As for this clone: Its target is not known.

Trimming pared 4 bases from V and 7 bases from J, leaving 19 bases between. CDR1 is MGHRA and CDR2 is YSYEKL in the germline V gene. This CDR3 contains 16 residues. Whole-study findings and limits: CD4 TCRs associated with vaccination spanned spike, dominating at 160-218 and 743-854.

Produced via immunoSEQ multiplex PCR; TCRdb's table is partial and in-frame only. The table lists around 200,000 clones, approximately 94% of them singletons. Source: peripheral blood, taken 28 days after the second AZD1222 dose. V is TRBV4-1 and J is TRBJ1-4, with D possibly matching TRBD1 (5 bases). This receptor was taken from an adult who received the AZD1222 COVID-19 vaccine. The CDR3 region is CASSRDQGSFAEKLFF. CDR3 nucleotides: TGCGCCAGCAGCCGGGACCAGGGAAGTTTTGCTGAAAAACTGTTTTTT.